The entry below gives a single TCR beta chain sequence along with its context. Per germline, CDR1 SGHVS and CDR2 FQNEAQ. Trimming cost V 4 bases and J 4 bases; bases outside gene matches: 5. The CDR3 has 14 amino acids. The sample comes from a study of blood T cell repertoires in COVID-19. Background on the study: Sample material is recorded as cDNA or gDNA derived from T cells, B-cell-depleted T cells, or PBMCs.

Original methodology: Nucleated cell number was recorded as an estimate derived from reference gene primer amplification. Method: immunoSEQ multiplex PCR; TCRdb's copy keeps in-frame clones and lacks some. V and J calls plus clone size are reproduced from that table; the DNA served to infer D and trimming. This table holds about 190,000 clones, 80% found once. Material for sequencing was peripheral blood. The TCR comes from a man aged 55 to 70 with acute or convalescent COVID-19. The chain couples TRBV7-8 to TRBJ2-7, with TRBD2 matching over 9 bases. CDR3 DNA sequence: TGTGCCAGCAGCTCTCTAGCGGGACGGTACGAGCAGTACTTC. It specifies CASSSLAGRYEQYF.